This T cell receptor beta chain emerged from a study of cytomegalovirus exposure and HLA in healthy donors (dated 2017 in TCRdb). Regarding the study in general: In an earlier analysis of 587 of the donors, roughly 300 Gb of sequence data and approximately 100 million unique TCR beta sequences from some 170 million T cells were reported. An early release covering roughly 600 HLA-typed donors comprised approximately 290 gigabases of sequencing data and around 80 million unique TCR sequences. Of the 350 to 450 genotyped donors, 81% fell in the genetic ancestry cluster associated with self-reported Caucasian donors. The study aimed to test whether cataloging public T cell receptors could reveal signatures of past pathogen exposure. The study used immunosequencing to profile the T cell repertoires of approximately 640 subjects and linked those repertoires to cytomegalovirus serostatus. A separate validation cohort of roughly 110 different subjects was used in addition to the approximately 700-subject first cohort. To predict cytomegalovirus infection status, the study combined high-throughput TCR immunosequencing, statistical association of individual TCRs with disease status, and machine learning. In a later analysis, previously published TCR beta repertoires from more than 500 donors were re-analyzed and high-resolution HLA genotyping was added so that TCR occurrence patterns could be studied. Rather than using new phenotypic data, the later analysis identified candidate immune exposures from TCR beta sequences and from how often those sequences occurred across donors. An earlier analysis of 587 of the donors used high-throughput TCR beta sequencing to judge whether each TCR beta V gene segment behaved as functional or pseudogenic. Donor age, sex, ethnicity and CMV serostatus were collected together with the repertoire data. In a later genetic analysis, genome-wide SNP genotypes for about 65% of the roughly 670 donors were used, and that subset was treated as a discovery cohort. All discovery cohort repertoires had been generated on a single sequencing platform. HLA typing included class I and class II loci at four-digit resolution. The number of donors typed differed by locus, with roughly 620-640 for A, B, C, DRB1 and DQB1, around 520 for DQA1, 600 to 610 for DPA1, and about 450 for DPB1. Roughly 5 DR-DQ haplotypes were handled as single units for association and clustering, since linkage in the cohort was strong. On average, roughly 250,000 unique TCR beta nucleotide sequences were sequenced per donor among a few hundred genotyped donors of the cohort, with around 19% of those sequences being non-productive. Study-level results and caveats: When HLA alleles, especially DR and DQ, strongly co-occurred, TCR associations were difficult to assign to individual alleles. The sequencing pipeline was judged likely to have produced a cluster of highly shared sequence variants as a technical artifact. Presence/absence analyses assumed roughly uniform sequencing depth across donors, an assumption that may not hold. In vitro tests confirmed that three of the cytomegalovirus-associated TCR beta chains recognize cytomegalovirus antigens. A later analysis found that HLA-associated TCR beta chains were more clonally expanded and had lower generation probabilities than equally common non-associated chains. A total of fewer than 200 TCR beta chains were listed by the study as associated with cytomegalovirus. A further reported finding was that TCR beta sequences accurately predicted the HLA-A and HLA-B alleles for most subjects in the first cohort. Correlated functional status among segregating V segments might reflect linkage disequilibrium, but an unknown experimental factor could not be ruled out. According to a later analysis, parvovirus B19, influenza, CMV and Epstein-Barr virus appeared linked to several top co-occurrence clusters. The classifier was reported to diagnose cytomegalovirus status with high specificity and sensitivity in both the original and validation cohorts. A later genetic analysis reported fewer N-insertions in productive TCRs among donors in an Asian-associated ancestry cluster than the roughly 640-donor mean. The earlier analysis of nearly 600 of the donors excluded fewer than 20 rarely observed V segments, including chromosome 9 orphons, because counts were too low. Because HLA typing was unavailable for some donors at each locus, only the typed subset was used in association tests. The 87-base-pair reads could not distinguish some IMGT-functional V segments, including TRBV6-2 and TRBV6-3, so those segments were excluded. The authors suggested that the approach could potentially be generalized to other disease states and immunological phenotypes. Immune exposure information for the cohort was limited to CMV serostatus. In an earlier analysis of some 640 of the donors, most TCR beta V segments were observed in productive rearrangements about 87% or about 30% of the time, broadly matching IMGT annotations. Specific HLA alleles were associated with 15,000 to 20,000 TCR beta sequences at a false discovery rate of 0.05 in a later analysis. A later genetic analysis associated a missense DCLRE1C variant with V-gene and J-gene trimming of TCR beta chains, and an independent cohort replicated the association. Most TCR sequences were seen in very few donors, while some public TCRs were found in many individuals. Most CMV-associated TCR beta chains appeared to be HLA-restricted in a later analysis, and the HLA associations seemed to be driven largely by CMV exposure. Only TCR beta chains were sequenced in this cohort, and the absence of alpha or paired-chain data limited detectable features. A later analysis found that TCR association rates varied across HLA loci, with DRB1 alleles showing the most associated TCRs and HLA-C alleles the fewest.

CDR1 LNHDA and CDR2 SQIVND were looked up in the germline V gene (reference sequence). From cysteine to phenylalanine, the CDR3 is 15 amino acids long. The retained sequence is limited to the CDR3, 45 bases, with the frame set at the first base. V is pared back by 3 bases and J by 11 bases, with 22 bases lying between the germline termini. The method behind the library was the immunoSEQ multiplex PCR assay. For the multiplex PCR, a mixture combining 60 forward primers for TCR Vbeta segments and 13 reverse primers for TCR Jbeta segments was used. The CDR3 region of rearranged TCR beta genes was amplified from genomic DNA with a multiplex PCR assay. Amplified TCR beta libraries were sequenced as 87-base-pair reads on the Illumina HiSeq System. In the authors' own workflow: In a later analysis, tens of millions of unique TCR beta chains were counted across the 690 or so repertoires, and some 10 million of these chains were shared by at least two donors. Raw reads were error-corrected and collapsed into unique sequences by a nearest-neighbor algorithm in which closely related sequences were merged to remove PCR and sequencing errors. To assign V, D and J gene segments, CDR3 sequences were aligned to IMGT reference sequences. For a sequence to be retained, a match of at least six nucleotides was required to both a V gene segment and a J gene segment. A rearrangement was called productive if the CDR3 had no stop codons and remained in frame with V and J, and every other rearrangement was called non-productive. Following IMGT convention, CDR3 was defined as the stretch from the second conserved V-encoded cysteine to the conserved J-encoded phenylalanine. The earlier analysis of roughly 590 of the donors excluded sequences that lacked an unambiguous match to a single V gene segment. An earlier analysis of several hundred of the donors called V segments functional above 56.7% productive rearrangements and segregating when the between-donor standard deviation exceeded 5%. A statistical classification framework was developed to diagnose cytomegalovirus status using the catalog of TCR beta chain sequences. In a later analysis, V and J genes were assigned by comparing TCR nucleotide sequences against IMGT/GENE-DB human TR gene sequences. Using the TCRdist pipeline, a later analysis assigned CDR3 sequences along with most-parsimonious VDJ recombination scenarios. A later analysis defined each TCR beta chain by its CDR3 amino acid sequence plus V-gene family, and excluded reads lacking a unique V-gene family. A later analysis removed nearly 600 highly shared, low-generation-probability nucleotide sequences to deal with suspected cross-contamination and a sequencing artifact. A later analysis calculated a clonal expansion index for each public chain from normalized within-repertoire ranks of inferred template counts. A later analysis computed generation probabilities with a VDJ recombination model fitted to out-of-frame rearrangements, and checked the results against IGoR. Hypergeometric tests were used in a later analysis to score TCR-TCR, TCR-HLA and TCR-CMV co-occurrence, with a repertoire-size bias correction applied to the TCR pairs. A later analysis estimated false discovery rates by permuting HLA or CMV assignments 20 times. In a later analysis, co-occurring TCRs were grouped with DBSCAN, and TCRdist sequence similarity was added when clustering was performed within HLA-allele-positive subsets. For co-occurrence clustering, repertoires with fewer than 30,000 or more than 120,000 public chains were excluded, along with roughly five repertoires with anomalous nucleotide sharing. The clones in this table, taken by TCRdb from immuneACCESS, are in-frame only. Not every clone is retained; where verified, under half of the shortfall comes from an unresolved V gene, and the cause of the rest is unknown. That table is the source of V, J and clone size, and D and trimming were worked out from the DNA. For this sample the table gives approximately 170,000 clones, of which roughly 80% were detected only once. Roughly 1.9% of the sample is taken by the ten largest.

In total, approximately 700 healthy bone marrow donors made up the cohort. All cohort members were sampled while nominally healthy, although unrecorded immune exposures were likely present. CMV serostatus was positive for 250 to 300 and negative for about 50% of the roughly 700 cohort members, and was not recorded for this donor. A peripheral blood sample was provided by each donor, and peripheral blood mononuclear cells were used for TCR beta sequencing. The Qiagen DNeasy Blood Extraction Kit was used to extract genomic DNA from the blood cell samples. As to this clone: The specificity of this receptor is unknown. Base quality data are lacking; no much larger clone is found one base away.

The TCR sequence derives from a human donor in good health. Here the chain combines TRBV19 and TRBJ1-1; no confident D gene assignment can be made. What was sequenced was PBMCs. In nucleotides, the sequence is TGTGCCAGTAGTATTAATACCGAGACACCGGTACTGGCTTTCTTT. This translates into CASSINTETPVLAFF.